The next 16 T cell receptor beta chains were all read from a single sample in a study of blood T cell repertoires in COVID-19. Assay used: immunoSEQ multiplex PCR; TCRdb lists only in-frame clones, some missing. The data contain about 330,000 clones, about 87% of them singletons. Sequenced sample: peripheral blood. All receptors derive from a man under 40 with COVID-19, enrolled during active disease.

This chain connects TRBV7-2 to TRBJ1-1; weak D call: TRBD1 (5 bases). Trimming took 5 bases from V and 1 from J, leaving 23 bases between them. In germline, CDR1 is SGHTA, CDR2 FQGNSA. CDR3 size: 18 residues. This CDR3 is CASSRRAGEWIGNTEAFF. The CDR3 DNA follows: TGTGCCAGCAGCCGCCGTGCGGGGGAATGGATAGGGAACACTGAAGCTTTCTTT.

The chain combines TRBV5-1 with TRBJ2-7, with 9 bases fitting TRBD1. The trim removed 4 bases at V and 5 bases at J, leaving 10 bases unmatched. CDR3 length equals 15 residues. Germline V lookup: CDR1 SGHRS, CDR2 YFSETQ. CDR3 in amino acids: CASSAGTGLIDEQYF. The DNA for the CDR3 is TGCGCCAGCAGCGCCGGGACAGGGTTAATCGACGAGCAGTACTTC. Filled out from reference TRBV5-1 and TRBJ2-7, the complete variable domain reads KAGVTQTPRYLIKTRGQQVTLSCSPISGHRSVSWYQQTPGQGLQFLFEYFSETQRNKGNFPGRFSGRQFSNSRSEMNVSTLELGDSALYLCASSAGTGLIDEQYFGPGTRLTVT.

The chain links TRBV12-3 or TRBV12-4 to TRBJ1-2; D unclear. This CDR3 region has 13 residues. V was pared by 1 base and J by 7 bases, with 10 bases between. The CDR3 coding sequence is TGTGCCAGCAGTTTAGTTCCCACGAGTGGCTACACCTTC. Residues: CASSLVPTSGYTF.

This clone was observed once. The CDR3: CASSLWTAIGYGYTF. CDR3 in DNA: TGTGCCAGCAGCTTGTGGACAGCCATTGGCTATGGCTACACCTTC. The genes are TRBV5-6 and TRBJ1-2; weak D call: TRBD1 (6 bases). Germline V gene data show CDR1 as SGHDT and CDR2 as YYEEEE. Deletions cut 1 base from V and 4 bases from J, with 14 bases between. This CDR3 comprises 15 residues.

The chain recombines TRBV7-2 with TRBJ2-3; 7 nucleotides align to TRBD2. From germline, CDR1 is SGHTA and CDR2 FQGNSA. V lost 6 bases and J lost 2; bases outside the gene matches: 8. The CDR3 is 15 residues long. CDR3 sequence (DNA): TGTGCCAGCAGTTTTAAAGCGGGGACCACAGATACGCAGTATTTT. Its translation: CASSFKAGTTDTQYF.

The chain recombines TRBV5-4 with TRBJ1-2, with D possibly matching TRBD1 (6 bases). Germline CDR1 SGHNT, CDR2 YYREEE (reference sequence). V was cut by 3 bases and J by 8 bases, with 14 bases left in between. CDR3 length equals 13 residues. The CDR3 region is CASSSNVQGGYTF. In DNA, the CDR3 is TGTGCCAGCAGCTCCAACGTTCAGGGGGGCTACACCTTC.

The chain is built from TRBV24-1 and TRBJ2-7; 8 bases agree with TRBD1. Germline-derived CDR1 and CDR2 are KGHDR and SFDVKD. The V gene end was trimmed by 4 bases and the J gene end by 3 bases; junction bases not matched to a gene: 4. The CDR3 has 14 amino acids. The CDR3 spells CATSETGVDYEQYF. The CDR3 nucleotides are TGTGCCACCAGTGAGACAGGGGTGGACTACGAGCAGTACTTC.

This clone was counted a single time. The chain combines TRBV4-2 with TRBJ2-3, with a weak D call TRBD1 (6 bases). The CDR3 contains 18 residues. Per germline, CDR1 LGHNA and CDR2 YNFKEQ. V lost 11 bases, J lost 2 bases, and 29 bases lay in between. The CDR3, as DNA: TGTGCCCCCGTTGTATATTTAGTAGACAGGCCTGTCACAGATACGCAGTATTTT. This codes for CAPVVYLVDRPVTDTQYF.

The rearrangement joins TRBV7-9 to TRBJ1-3, with TRBD1 as a possible D gene (6 bases). Per the germline V gene, CDR1 is SEHNR and CDR2 is FQNEAQ (reference sequence). Trimming removed 2 bases at V and 0 bases at J, with 8 bases between. The CDR3 spans 15 residues. Written as DNA, the CDR3 is TGTGCCAGCAGCTTAAGGGGGTCCTCTGGAAACACCATATATTTT. Residues: CASSLRGSSGNTIYF.

The chain joins TRBV19 to TRBJ1-1, with D unclear. The CDR3 covers 12 residues. The germline V and J ends were trimmed by 3 bases and 2 bases, with 4 bases remaining between them. From germline, CDR1 is LNHDA and CDR2 SQIVND (reference sequence). The CDR3 spells CASSMTNTEAFF. For the CDR3, the DNA is TGTGCCAGTAGTATGACAAACACTGAAGCTTTCTTT. The full variable domain, in which reference TRBV19 and TRBJ1-1 provide the parts outside the CDR3, is DGGITQSPKYLFRKEGQNVTLSCEQNLNHDAMYWYRQDPGQGLRLIYYSQIVNDFQKGDIAEGYSVSREKKESFPLTVTSAQKNPTAFYLCASSMTNTEAFFGQGTRLTVV.

In its sample, this clone was seen once. This chain uses TRBV27 with TRBJ2-7; TRBD1 aligns across 11 bases. The V gene's germline CDR1 is MNHEY and CDR2 SMNVEV (reference sequence). This CDR3 comprises 13 residues. V shed 7 bases, J shed 3 bases, and the junction held 2 bases outside the gene matches. Written as DNA, the CDR3 is TGTGCCAGCACCGGGACAGGGGGCTACGAGCAGTACTTC. As protein: CASTGTGGYEQYF.

The chain links TRBV30 to TRBJ2-3, with TRBD1 as a possible D gene (5 bases). The CDR3 consists of 12 residues. CDR1 and CDR2 from the germline V gene are GTSNPN and SVGIG (reference sequence). The germline V and J ends were trimmed by 2 bases and 7 bases, with 10 bases remaining between them. Here the CDR3 DNA reads TGTGCCTGGAGTCAAGGGGCGAATACGCAGTATTTT. Amino acids: CAWSQGANTQYF.

V and J are TRBV6-1 and TRBJ1-2, with 9 bases fitting TRBD1. The junction had 7 bases not matched to a gene; V was cut back by 3 bases and J by 14 bases. The CDR3 loop spans 12 amino acids. Germline V gene data show CDR1 as MNHNS and CDR2 as SASEGT. The CDR3 is CASSDEQGAKTF. As DNA, the CDR3 is TGTGCCAGCAGTGACGAACAGGGGGCCAAAACCTTC.

There are a few counts of this clone. V usage is TRBV7-3 and J usage is TRBJ2-1; tentative D call: TRBD1 (6 bases). This CDR3 comprises 14 residues. Germline V gene sequence: CDR1 SGHTA, CDR2 FQGTGA. V was trimmed by 4 bases and J by 2 bases, leaving 9 bases between them. The CDR3 loop is CASSSTGTYNEQFF. CDR3 nucleotide sequence: TGTGCCAGCAGCTCGACAGGTACCTACAATGAGCAGTTCTTC.

Only one count was recorded for this clone. The J gene is TRBJ2-7, the V gene TRBV30; D may be TRBD1 (6 bases). The CDR3 is 13 residues long. Trimming stripped 6 bases from V and 4 bases from J, with 16 bases between. The germline V gene encodes CDR1 GTSNPN and CDR2 SVGIG (reference sequence). The CDR3 is CACPRDTGYEQYF. DNA for the CDR3: TGTGCCTGCCCCCGGGACACGGGGTACGAGCAGTACTTC.

The CDR3 bases are TGTGCCAGCAGTTACGGACAGGTCAAAAGCGGCTTATATGGCTACACCTTC. Its translation is CASSYGQVKSGLYGYTF. The chain links TRBV28 to TRBJ1-2; 7 bases are shared with TRBD1. This CDR3 spans 17 amino acids. V lost 4 bases and J lost 5; bases outside the gene matches: 16. In germline, CDR1 is MDHEN, CDR2 SYDVKM.